One T cell receptor beta chain is described in this entry. Antigen unknown. TCRdb re-called the 5' RACE reads with MiXCR, one entry per CDR3 protein. The data show 300,000 to 350,000 distinct CDR3 sequences, approximately 14% seen once. Trimming stripped 2 bases from V and 1 base from J, with 18 bases between. Per the germline V gene, CDR1 is MNHEY and CDR2 is SVGAGI. The CDR3 spans 17 residues. These data are taken from a study of T-cell memory formation after mild COVID-19. Across the whole study: The TCR clusters were mostly specific to one donor.

Study-wide points: Later expanders leaned CD4+, whereas clones that contracted between day 15 and 85 were balanced CD4/CD8. Cross-reactive memory appears to have joined, as suggested by some responding clones showing up in pre-infection memory. Nothing showed for sure that second-wave clones peaking on day 37 were SARS-CoV-2 specific.

The TCR comes from a man aged 18 to 30 who had mild COVID-19 (a few samples of this study predate the infection). Cell type and time point are not known. The sample was PBMCs or a T cell subset sorted from them (not recorded which). V usage is TRBV6-5 and J usage is TRBJ2-7; D is perhaps TRBD1 or TRBD2 (5 bases each). The chain's CDR3 is CASSYRGSGADSYEQYF. The DNA for the CDR3 is TGTGCCAGCAGTTACCGGGGCAGTGGCGCTGATTCCTACGAGCAGTACTTC.